Listed below are T cell receptor beta chains from one sample, sequenced in a study of blood T cell repertoires in COVID-19. Sequencing used immunoSEQ multiplex PCR; TCRdb keeps in-frame clones, though not all of them. The table includes around 320,000 clones, 85% to 95% detected once. Sequencing input: PBMCs or T cells enriched from blood (not recorded which). Every receptor here comes from a woman aged 25 to 45 who had been exposed to COVID-19. Each CDR3 is given with its conserved first and last residue. Each record gives: CDR3 protein, CDR3 DNA, D gene, V gene, clone size, J gene. The D gene is left open where the match is weak. Size is omitted from some rows. Given values are once, few, many or a class for expanded clones.

CDR3 protein: CASRPRGTGGQNTEAFF; CDR3 DNA: TGTGCCAGCAGACCGCGTGGGACAGGGGGCCAGAACACTGAAGCTTTCTTT; D gene: TRBD1; V gene: TRBV7-9; clone size: NA; J gene: TRBJ1-1
CDR3 protein: CASSEKQGVPNQPQHF; CDR3 DNA: TGTGCCAGCAGTGAAAAACAGGGAGTCCCGAATCAGCCCCAGCATTTT; D gene: NA; V gene: TRBV6-1; clone size: NA; J gene: TRBJ1-5
CDR3 protein: CASSLGNNYGYTF; CDR3 DNA: TGTGCCAGCAGTTTGGGCAATAACTATGGCTACACCTTC; D gene: NA; V gene: TRBV12-3/TRBV12-4; clone size: NA; J gene: TRBJ1-2
CDR3 protein: CASSLQGGNQPQHF; CDR3 DNA: TGTGCCAGCTCACTCCAGGGTGGCAATCAGCCCCAGCATTTT; D gene: NA; V gene: TRBV18; clone size: NA; J gene: TRBJ1-5
CDR3 protein: CASSRRDRPSRGYKKLFF; CDR3 DNA: TGTGCCAGCAGCCGGCGGGACAGGCCATCCCGGGGGTATAAAAAACTGTTTTTT; D gene: TRBD1; V gene: TRBV5-4; clone size: NA; J gene: TRBJ1-4
CDR3 protein: CASSPDLKGVGDKNIQYF; CDR3 DNA: TGTGCCAGCAGCCCAGATCTTAAAGGGGTAGGGGACAAAAACATTCAGTACTTC; D gene: NA; V gene: TRBV7-9; clone size: NA; J gene: TRBJ2-4
CDR3 protein: CASSTAADPYEQYF; CDR3 DNA: TGTGCCAGCAGCACGGCGGCGGATCCCTACGAGCAGTACTTC; D gene: NA; V gene: TRBV7-9; clone size: NA; J gene: TRBJ2-7
CDR3 protein: CASSSGHRTSNQPQHF; CDR3 DNA: TGTGCCAGCAGCTCGGGACACCGGACTAGCAATCAGCCCCAGCATTTT; D gene: NA; V gene: TRBV5-5; clone size: NA; J gene: TRBJ1-5
CDR3 protein: CASSFQGGLSYEQYF; CDR3 DNA: TGTGCCAGCAGCTTCCAGGGGGGTCTATCCTACGAGCAGTACTTC; D gene: NA; V gene: TRBV13; clone size: NA; J gene: TRBJ2-7
CDR3 protein: CSAGGDTIYF; CDR3 DNA: TGCAGTGCTGGGGGGGACACCATATATTTT; D gene: NA; V gene: TRBV20-1; clone size: NA; J gene: TRBJ1-3
CDR3 protein: CAWSALYGYTF; CDR3 DNA: TGTGCCTGGAGTGCTTTATATGGCTACACCTTC; D gene: NA; V gene: TRBV30; clone size: NA; J gene: TRBJ1-2
CDR3 protein: CASSRERTAANTGELFF; CDR3 DNA: TGCGCCAGCAGCCGAGAAAGGACAGCCGCGAACACCGGGGAGCTGTTTTTT; D gene: NA; V gene: TRBV4-1; clone size: NA; J gene: TRBJ2-2
CDR3 protein: CASSQKRDRGFTGELFF; CDR3 DNA: TGTGCCAGCAGCCAAAAACGGGACAGGGGTTTTACCGGGGAGCTGTTTTTT; D gene: TRBD1; V gene: TRBV3-1/TRBV3-2; clone size: NA; J gene: TRBJ2-2
CDR3 protein: CASSHTSGGSTDTQYF; CDR3 DNA: TGCGCCAGCAGCCATACTAGCGGGGGTAGCACAGATACGCAGTATTTT; D gene: TRBD2; V gene: TRBV4-3; clone size: NA; J gene: TRBJ2-3
CDR3 protein: CASSLLEPYTF; CDR3 DNA: TGTGCCAGCAGCTTACTAGAACCTTACACCTTC; D gene: NA; V gene: TRBV7-9; clone size: NA; J gene: TRBJ1-2
CDR3 protein: CASSRDRAPSYEQYF; CDR3 DNA: TGTGCCAGCAGCCGCGACAGGGCCCCGTCCTACGAGCAGTACTTC; D gene: TRBD1; V gene: TRBV6-5; clone size: NA; J gene: TRBJ2-7
CDR3 protein: CASSQESRETDTQYF; CDR3 DNA: TGCGCCAGCAGCCAAGAATCTAGGGAGACAGATACGCAGTATTTT; D gene: NA; V gene: TRBV4-1; clone size: NA; J gene: TRBJ2-3
CDR3 protein: CASRYLLGQQGNTIYF; CDR3 DNA: TGTGCCAGCAGGTACCTCCTGGGACAGCAAGGAAACACCATATATTTT; D gene: TRBD1; V gene: TRBV6-5; clone size: NA; J gene: TRBJ1-3
CDR3 protein: CSAPERGTSDYGYTF; CDR3 DNA: TGCAGCGCCCCGGAGCGGGGGACGTCTGACTATGGCTACACCTTC; D gene: NA; V gene: TRBV29-1; clone size: NA; J gene: TRBJ1-2
CDR3 protein: CASSLALRVSGANVLTF; CDR3 DNA: TGTGCCAGCAGCTTAGCGCTACGCGTCTCTGGGGCCAACGTCCTGACTTTC; D gene: NA; V gene: TRBV7-2; clone size: once; J gene: TRBJ2-6
CDR3 protein: CASSLTGEHSPLHF; CDR3 DNA: TGTGCCAGCAGCTTGACAGGGGAACATTCACCCCTCCACTTT; D gene: TRBD1; V gene: TRBV5-5; clone size: once; J gene: TRBJ1-6
CDR3 protein: CASSPRRGNEQFF; CDR3 DNA: TGTGCCAGCAGTCCACGAAGAGGCAATGAGCAGTTCTTC; D gene: NA; V gene: TRBV27; clone size: once; J gene: TRBJ2-1
CDR3 protein: CASSLGQLYEQYF; CDR3 DNA: TGTGCCAGCAGTTTAGGACAGCTCTACGAGCAGTACTTC; D gene: NA; V gene: TRBV12-3/TRBV12-4; clone size: once; J gene: TRBJ2-7
CDR3 protein: CASSRQGVGNQPQHF; CDR3 DNA: TGTGCCAGCAGTCGACAGGGGGTCGGCAATCAGCCCCAGCATTTT; D gene: TRBD1; V gene: TRBV6-5; clone size: NA; J gene: TRBJ1-5
CDR3 protein: CAISEFSGDGPYGYTF; CDR3 DNA: TGTGCCATCAGTGAGTTTTCGGGGGACGGCCCCTATGGCTACACCTTC; D gene: NA; V gene: TRBV10-3; clone size: NA; J gene: TRBJ1-2
CDR3 protein: CAWTGGLEAFF; CDR3 DNA: TGTGCCTGGACGGGGGGTCTTGAAGCTTTCTTT; D gene: NA; V gene: TRBV30; clone size: NA; J gene: TRBJ1-1
CDR3 protein: CASSSPGTGDEKLFF; CDR3 DNA: TGTGCCAGCAGTTCCCCCGGGACAGGGGATGAAAAACTGTTTTTT; D gene: TRBD1; V gene: TRBV6-6; clone size: NA; J gene: TRBJ1-4
CDR3 protein: CASSLGTFQETQYF; CDR3 DNA: TGCGCCAGCAGCTTGGGGACATTCCAAGAGACCCAGTACTTC; D gene: NA; V gene: TRBV5-1; clone size: NA; J gene: TRBJ2-5
CDR3 protein: CASSQLFRDRGHGYTF; CDR3 DNA: TGCGCCAGCAGTCAGTTGTTCAGGGACAGGGGTCATGGCTACACCTTC; D gene: TRBD1; V gene: TRBV23-1; clone size: NA; J gene: TRBJ1-2
CDR3 protein: CASSPSRSEQFF; CDR3 DNA: TGTGCCAGCTCACCATCTAGAAGTGAGCAGTTCTTC; D gene: NA; V gene: TRBV18; clone size: NA; J gene: TRBJ2-1
CDR3 protein: CASSLVGGERQETQYF; CDR3 DNA: TGCGCCAGCAGCCTCGTCGGGGGGGAAAGACAAGAGACCCAGTACTTC; D gene: TRBD2; V gene: TRBV4-1; clone size: NA; J gene: TRBJ2-5
CDR3 protein: CSVVRDRSTDTQYF; CDR3 DNA: TGCAGCGTTGTGCGGGACAGAAGCACAGATACGCAGTATTTT; D gene: NA; V gene: TRBV29-1; clone size: NA; J gene: TRBJ2-3
CDR3 protein: CASSLDPGQGGNNSPLHF; CDR3 DNA: TGTGCCAGCAGCTTAGATCCCGGACAGGGAGGCAATAATTCACCCCTCCACTTT; D gene: TRBD1; V gene: TRBV7-9; clone size: NA; J gene: TRBJ1-6
CDR3 protein: CASSLENRVYGSPLHF; CDR3 DNA: TGTGCCAGCAGCTTGGAGAACAGGGTTTACGGTTCACCCCTCCACTTT; D gene: NA; V gene: TRBV7-2; clone size: NA; J gene: TRBJ1-6
CDR3 protein: CASSPRQVYYGYTF; CDR3 DNA: TGTGCCAGTAGTCCTCGACAGGTCTACTATGGCTACACCTTC; D gene: NA; V gene: TRBV19; clone size: NA; J gene: TRBJ1-2
CDR3 protein: CASDRGHGDTQYF; CDR3 DNA: TGTGCCAGCGACAGGGGGCACGGAGATACGCAGTATTTT; D gene: NA; V gene: TRBV21-1; clone size: NA; J gene: TRBJ2-3
CDR3 protein: CASKGKGAKNIQYF; CDR3 DNA: TGTGCCAGCAAGGGCAAGGGGGCCAAAAACATTCAGTACTTC; D gene: NA; V gene: TRBV21-1; clone size: NA; J gene: TRBJ2-4
CDR3 protein: CASSFSGGETQYF; CDR3 DNA: TGTGCCAGCAGCTTCAGCGGGGGGGAGACCCAGTACTTC; D gene: TRBD2; V gene: TRBV13; clone size: NA; J gene: TRBJ2-5
CDR3 protein: CASSLQGAANTEAFF; CDR3 DNA: TGTGCCAGCAGTTTACAAGGGGCGGCGAACACTGAAGCTTTCTTT; D gene: NA; V gene: TRBV27; clone size: NA; J gene: TRBJ1-1
CDR3 protein: CASSSRTGRDGYTF; CDR3 DNA: TGTGCCAGCAGCTCTCGGACAGGGAGAGACGGCTACACCTTC; D gene: TRBD1; V gene: TRBV7-9; clone size: once; J gene: TRBJ1-2